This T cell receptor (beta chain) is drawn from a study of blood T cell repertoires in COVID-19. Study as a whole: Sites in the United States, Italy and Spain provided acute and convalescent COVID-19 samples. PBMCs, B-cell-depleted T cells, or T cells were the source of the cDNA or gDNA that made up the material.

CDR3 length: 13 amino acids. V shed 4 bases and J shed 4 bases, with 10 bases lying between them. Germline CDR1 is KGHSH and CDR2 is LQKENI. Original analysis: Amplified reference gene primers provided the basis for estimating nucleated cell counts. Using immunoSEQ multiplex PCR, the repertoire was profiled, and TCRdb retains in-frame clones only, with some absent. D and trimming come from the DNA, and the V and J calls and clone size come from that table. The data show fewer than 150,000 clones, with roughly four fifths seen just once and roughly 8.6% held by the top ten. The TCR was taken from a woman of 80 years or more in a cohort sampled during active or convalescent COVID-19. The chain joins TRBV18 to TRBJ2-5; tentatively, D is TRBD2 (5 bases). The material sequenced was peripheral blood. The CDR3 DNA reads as TGTGCCAGCTCACTGGACGAGGGAGAGACCCAGTACTTC. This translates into CASSLDEGETQYF.